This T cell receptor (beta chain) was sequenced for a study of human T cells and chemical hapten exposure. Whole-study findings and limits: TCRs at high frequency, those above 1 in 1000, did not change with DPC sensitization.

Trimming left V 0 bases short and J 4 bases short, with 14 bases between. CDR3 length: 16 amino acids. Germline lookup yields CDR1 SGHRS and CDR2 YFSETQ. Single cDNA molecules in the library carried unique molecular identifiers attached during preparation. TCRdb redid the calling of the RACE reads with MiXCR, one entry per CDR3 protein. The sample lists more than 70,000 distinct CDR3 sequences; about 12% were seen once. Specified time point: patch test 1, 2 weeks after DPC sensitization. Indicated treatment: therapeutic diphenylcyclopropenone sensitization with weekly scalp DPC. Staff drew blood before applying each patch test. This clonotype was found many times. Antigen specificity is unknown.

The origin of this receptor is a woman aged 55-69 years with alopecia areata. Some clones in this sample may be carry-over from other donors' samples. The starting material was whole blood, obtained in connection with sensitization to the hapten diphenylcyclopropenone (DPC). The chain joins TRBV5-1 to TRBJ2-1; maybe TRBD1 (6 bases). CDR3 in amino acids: CASSLARQETYNEQFF. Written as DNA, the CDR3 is TGCGCCAGCAGCTTGGCCAGACAGGAAACTTACAATGAGCAGTTCTTC.